What follows is one T cell receptor (beta chain) and its context. The record originates from a study of blood T cell repertoires in COVID-19. Whole-study context: Sources were T cells, B-cell-depleted T cells, or PBMCs; the material itself was cDNA or gDNA.

The CDR3 is 17 residues long. CDR1 and CDR2 (germline): SGHAT, FQNNGV. Germline trimming cut 3 bases from V and 5 bases from J; bases unmatched to any gene: 11. Only in-frame clones appear in the TCRdb table, and some are missing; sequencing was by immunoSEQ multiplex PCR. Of approximately 350,000 clones listed, around four fifths were seen once; the top ten hold just under 3%. The TCR comes from a man aged 25 to 40 with active or convalescent COVID-19. The rearrangement links TRBV11-2 to TRBJ2-3, with 10 positions matching TRBD2. Source material: peripheral blood. In DNA, the CDR3 is TGTGCCAGCAGCTTGTCCAGCGGGAGGGCCCTCGTAGATACGCAGTATTTT. Translating gives CASSLSSGRALVDTQYF.